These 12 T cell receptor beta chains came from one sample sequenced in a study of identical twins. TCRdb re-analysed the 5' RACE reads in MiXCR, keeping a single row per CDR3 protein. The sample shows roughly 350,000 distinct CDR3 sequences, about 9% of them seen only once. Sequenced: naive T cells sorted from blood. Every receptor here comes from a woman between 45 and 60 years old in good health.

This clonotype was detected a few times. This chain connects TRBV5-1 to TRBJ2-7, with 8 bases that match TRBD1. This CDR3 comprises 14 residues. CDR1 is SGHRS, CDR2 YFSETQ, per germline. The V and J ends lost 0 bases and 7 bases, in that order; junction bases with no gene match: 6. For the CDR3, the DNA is TGCGCCAGCAGCTTGGGGACAGGGTTCATAGAGCAGTACTTC. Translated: CASSLGTGFIEQYF.

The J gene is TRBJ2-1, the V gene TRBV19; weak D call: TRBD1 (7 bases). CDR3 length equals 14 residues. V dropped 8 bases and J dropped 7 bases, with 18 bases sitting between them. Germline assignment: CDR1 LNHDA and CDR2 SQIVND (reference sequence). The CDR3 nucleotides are TGTGCCAGTCAGGGGGGCGCGGGGCCGAATGAGCAGTTCTTC. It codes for CASQGGAGPNEQFF.

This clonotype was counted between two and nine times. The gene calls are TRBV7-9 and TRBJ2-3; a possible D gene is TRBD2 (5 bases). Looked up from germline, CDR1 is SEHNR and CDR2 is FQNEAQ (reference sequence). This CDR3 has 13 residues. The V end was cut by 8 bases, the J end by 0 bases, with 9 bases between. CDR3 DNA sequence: TGTGCCAGCGGATGGACTAGCACAGATACGCAGTATTTT. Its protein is CASGWTSTDTQYF.

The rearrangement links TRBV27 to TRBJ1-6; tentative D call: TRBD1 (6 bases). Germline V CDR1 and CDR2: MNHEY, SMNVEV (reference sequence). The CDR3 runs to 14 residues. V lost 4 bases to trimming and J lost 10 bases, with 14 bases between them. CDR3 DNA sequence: TGTGCCAGCAGTTCAACAGGGATAGAATCACCCCTCCACTTT. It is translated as CASSSTGIESPLHF.

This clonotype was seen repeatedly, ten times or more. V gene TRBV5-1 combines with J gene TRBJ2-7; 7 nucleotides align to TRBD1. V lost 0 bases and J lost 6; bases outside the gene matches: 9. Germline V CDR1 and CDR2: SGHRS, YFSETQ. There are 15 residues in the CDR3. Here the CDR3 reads CASSLEGARMSEQYF. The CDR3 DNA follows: TGCGCCAGCAGCTTGGAGGGGGCTAGAATGAGCGAGCAGTACTTC.

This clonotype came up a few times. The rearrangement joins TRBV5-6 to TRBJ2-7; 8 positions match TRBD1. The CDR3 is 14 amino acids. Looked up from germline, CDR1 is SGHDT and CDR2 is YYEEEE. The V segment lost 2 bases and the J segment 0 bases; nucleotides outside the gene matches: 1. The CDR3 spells CASSFDRGSYEQYF. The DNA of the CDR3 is TGTGCCAGCAGCTTTGACAGGGGCTCCTACGAGCAGTACTTC.

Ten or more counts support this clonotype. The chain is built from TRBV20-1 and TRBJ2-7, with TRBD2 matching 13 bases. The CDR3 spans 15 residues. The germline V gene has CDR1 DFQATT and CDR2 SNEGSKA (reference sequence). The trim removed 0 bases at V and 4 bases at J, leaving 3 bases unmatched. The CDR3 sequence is CSARDGTSGKYEQYF. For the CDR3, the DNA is TGCAGTGCTAGAGATGGGACTAGCGGGAAGTACGAGCAGTACTTC.

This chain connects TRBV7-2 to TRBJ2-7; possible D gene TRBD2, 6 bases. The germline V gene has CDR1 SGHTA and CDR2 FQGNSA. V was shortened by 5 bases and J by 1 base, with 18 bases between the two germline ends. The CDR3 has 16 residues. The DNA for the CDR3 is TGTGCCAGCAGCCCTCGGTGGGTTAGCGGTTCCTACGAGCAGTACTTC. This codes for CASSPRWVSGSYEQYF.

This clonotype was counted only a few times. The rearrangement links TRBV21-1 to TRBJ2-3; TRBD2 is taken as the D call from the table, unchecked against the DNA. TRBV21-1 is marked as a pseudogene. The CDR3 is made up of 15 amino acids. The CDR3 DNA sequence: TGTGCCAGCGGACTTAGCGGGATTAGCACAGATACGCAGTATTTT. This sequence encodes CASGLSGISTDTQYF.

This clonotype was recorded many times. This CDR3 reads CASSPLRVAEAFF. The DNA for the CDR3 is TGTGCCAGCAGCCCTCTCCGCGTGGCTGAAGCTTTCTTT. The chain combines TRBV12-3 or TRBV12-4 with TRBJ1-1; no reliable D call. The ends were cut back, 6 bases at V and 6 bases at J, with 14 bases in the middle. The CDR3 consists of 13 residues.

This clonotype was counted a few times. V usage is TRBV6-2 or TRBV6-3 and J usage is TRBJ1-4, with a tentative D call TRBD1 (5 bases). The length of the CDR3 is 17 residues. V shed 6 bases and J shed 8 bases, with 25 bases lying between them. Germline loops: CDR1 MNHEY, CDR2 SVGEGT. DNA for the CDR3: TGTGCCAGCAGCCCCAACCTTATACAGGCGGGCTTGGAAAAACTGTTTTTT. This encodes CASSPNLIQAGLEKLFF.

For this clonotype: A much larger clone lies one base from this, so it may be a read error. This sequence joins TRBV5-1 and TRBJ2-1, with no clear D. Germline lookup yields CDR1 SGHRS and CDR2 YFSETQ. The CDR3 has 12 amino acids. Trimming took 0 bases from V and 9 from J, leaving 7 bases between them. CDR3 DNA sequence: TGCGCCAGCAGCTTGGCCTTAGTTGAGCAGTTCTTC. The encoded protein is CASSLALVEQFF.